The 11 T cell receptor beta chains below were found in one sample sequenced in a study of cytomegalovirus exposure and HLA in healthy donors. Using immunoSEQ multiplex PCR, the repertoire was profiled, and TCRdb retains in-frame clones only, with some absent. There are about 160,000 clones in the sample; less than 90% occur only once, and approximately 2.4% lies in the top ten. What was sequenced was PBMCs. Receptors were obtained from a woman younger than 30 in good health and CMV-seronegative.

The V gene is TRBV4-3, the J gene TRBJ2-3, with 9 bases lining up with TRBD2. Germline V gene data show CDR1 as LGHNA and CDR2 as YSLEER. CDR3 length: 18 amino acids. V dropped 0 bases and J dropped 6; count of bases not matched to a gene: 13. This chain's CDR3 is CASSQDGVAGGPGDTQYF. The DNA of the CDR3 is TGCGCCAGCAGCCAAGACGGGGTGGCGGGAGGGCCAGGGGATACGCAGTATTTT.

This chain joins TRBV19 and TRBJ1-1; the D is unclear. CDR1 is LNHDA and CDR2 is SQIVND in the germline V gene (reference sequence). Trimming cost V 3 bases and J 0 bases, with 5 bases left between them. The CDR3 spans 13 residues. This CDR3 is CASSIELNTEAFF. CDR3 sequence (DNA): TGTGCCAGTAGTATCGAGTTGAACACTGAAGCTTTCTTT.

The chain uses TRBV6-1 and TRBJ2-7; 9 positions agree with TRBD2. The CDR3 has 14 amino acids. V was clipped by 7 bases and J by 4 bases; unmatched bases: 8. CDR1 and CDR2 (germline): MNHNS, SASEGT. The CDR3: CASKWGSGGYEQYF. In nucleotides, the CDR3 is TGTGCCAGCAAGTGGGGTAGCGGGGGATACGAGCAGTACTTC.

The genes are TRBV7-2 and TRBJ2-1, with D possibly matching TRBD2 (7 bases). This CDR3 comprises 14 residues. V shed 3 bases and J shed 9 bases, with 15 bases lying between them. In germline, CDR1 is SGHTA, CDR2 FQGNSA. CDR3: CASSFAGAAGEQFF. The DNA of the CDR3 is TGTGCCAGCAGCTTTGCGGGGGCAGCGGGTGAGCAGTTCTTC.

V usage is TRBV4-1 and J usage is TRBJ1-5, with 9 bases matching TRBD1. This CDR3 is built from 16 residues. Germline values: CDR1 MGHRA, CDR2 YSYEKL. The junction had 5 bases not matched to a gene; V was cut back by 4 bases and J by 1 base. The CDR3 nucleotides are TGCGCCAGCAGCCCCCGGACAGGGGAGAGCAATCAGCCCCAGCATTTT. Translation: CASSPRTGESNQPQHF.

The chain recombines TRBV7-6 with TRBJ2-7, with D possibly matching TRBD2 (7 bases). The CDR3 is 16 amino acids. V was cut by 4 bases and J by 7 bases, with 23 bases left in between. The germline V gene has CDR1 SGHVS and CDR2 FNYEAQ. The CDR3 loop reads CASSSDSGLERGEQYF. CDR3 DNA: TGTGCCAGCAGCTCCGATAGCGGGCTGGAAAGGGGGGAGCAGTACTTC.

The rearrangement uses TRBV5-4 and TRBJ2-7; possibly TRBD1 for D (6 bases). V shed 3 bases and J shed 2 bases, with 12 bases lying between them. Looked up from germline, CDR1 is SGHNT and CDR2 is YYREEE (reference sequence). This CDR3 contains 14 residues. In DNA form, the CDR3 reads TGTGCCAGCAGCTATAGGGACACTACCTACGAGCAGTACTTC. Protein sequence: CASSYRDTTYEQYF.

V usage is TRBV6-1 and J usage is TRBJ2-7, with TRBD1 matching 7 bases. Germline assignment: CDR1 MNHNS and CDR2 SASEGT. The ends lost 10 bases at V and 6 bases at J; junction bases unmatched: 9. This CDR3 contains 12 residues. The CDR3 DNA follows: TGTGCCATCGTAGACAGGGCCGGCGAGCAGTACTTC. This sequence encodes CAIVDRAGEQYF.

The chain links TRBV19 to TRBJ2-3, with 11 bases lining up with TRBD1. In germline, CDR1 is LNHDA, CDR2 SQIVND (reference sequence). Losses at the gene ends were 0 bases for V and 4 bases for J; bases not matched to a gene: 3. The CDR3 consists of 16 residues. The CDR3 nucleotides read TGTGCCAGTAGTATAGAAAGGACAGGGGGCCCAGATACGCAGTATTTT. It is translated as CASSIERTGGPDTQYF.

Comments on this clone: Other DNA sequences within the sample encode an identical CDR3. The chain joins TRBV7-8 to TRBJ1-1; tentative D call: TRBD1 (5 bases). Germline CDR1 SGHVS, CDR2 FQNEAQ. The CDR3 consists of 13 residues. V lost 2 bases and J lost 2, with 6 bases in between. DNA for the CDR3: TGTGCCAGCAGCTTAAGGGGAAACACTGAAGCTTTCTTT. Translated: CASSLRGNTEAFF.

The CDR3 loop reads CASSLWGGQGRIGEAFF. In nucleotides, the CDR3 is TGTGCCAGCAGTTTATGGGGGGGACAGGGGCGCATCGGTGAAGCTTTCTTT. V usage is TRBV27 and J usage is TRBJ1-1; 10 bases map to TRBD1. This CDR3 contains 17 residues. The V segment lost 1 base and the J segment 7 bases; nucleotides outside the gene matches: 12. Germline CDR1 MNHEY, CDR2 SMNVEV (reference sequence).